One and the same sample provided the 7 T cell receptor beta chains below, sequenced in a study of cytomegalovirus exposure and HLA in healthy donors. Researchers ran the PCR with 60 Vbeta and 13 Jbeta primers. Profiling relied on immunoSEQ multiplex PCR, and the TCRdb table lists in-frame clones only, not all of them. The profile covers about 120,000 clones, with 81% appearing a single time and under 4.5% taken by the ten largest. What was sequenced was PBMCs. All receptors come from a man aged 18 to 30 in good health and CMV-seropositive.

J is TRBJ1-3 and V is TRBV6-1; unclear D gene. Germline-derived CDR1 and CDR2 are MNHNS and SASEGT. Trimming shortened V by 6 bases and J by 4 bases, and 10 bases separated the two germline ends. The CDR3 runs 13 residues. DNA for the CDR3: TGTGCCAGCAGGGCGGCCCGAGGAAACACCATATATTTT. Encoded protein: CASRAARGNTIYF.

The rearrangement uses TRBV19 and TRBJ1-2; 9 bases map to TRBD1. The length of the CDR3 is 14 residues. Germline V gives CDR1 LNHDA, CDR2 SQIVND (reference sequence). The ends lost 10 bases at V and 7 bases at J; junction bases unmatched: 13. The CDR3 DNA is TGTGCCACAACAGGGGGCGCCATCTCTTCTGGCTACACCTTC. Its protein product is CATTGGAISSGYTF.

This chain connects TRBV30 to TRBJ2-7; 11 bases agree with TRBD1. Germline values: CDR1 GTSNPN, CDR2 SVGIG (reference sequence). The J segment lost 2 bases and the V segment lost 7 bases, leaving 10 bases of the junction unmatched. This CDR3 has 15 residues. The CDR3: CASQDGTGGTYEQYF. The CDR3 nucleotides are TGTGCCTCCCAGGACGGGACAGGGGGAACCTACGAGCAGTACTTC. Using reference TRBV30 and TRBJ2-7 for the parts outside the CDR3, the full variable domain is SQTIHQWPATLVQPVGSPLSLECTVEGTSNPNLYWYRQAAGRGLQLLFYSVGIGQISSEVPQNLSASRPQDRQFILSSKKLLLSDSGFYLCASQDGTGGTYEQYFGPGTRLTVT.

This clone was seen a single time. The chain uses TRBV6-1 and TRBJ2-7; TRBD2 aligns across 10 bases. The CDR3 is made up of 15 amino acids. Germline CDR1 MNHNS, CDR2 SASEGT. V gave up 3 bases and J gave up 3 bases; unmatched junction bases: 5. The CDR3 here is CASSEIAGGNYEQYF. The CDR3 DNA sequence: TGTGCCAGCAGTGAGATAGCGGGGGGAAACTACGAGCAGTACTTC.

The gene calls are TRBV6-1 and TRBJ1-1; TRBD1 matches at 8 bases. The CDR3 length is 15 residues. The germline V gene has CDR1 MNHNS and CDR2 SASEGT. After removal of 3 bases from V and 2 bases from J, the junction contained 5 bases not matched to a gene. The CDR3 sequence: CASSERQGSNTEAFF. The CDR3 bases are TGTGCCAGCAGTGAGAGACAGGGGTCCAACACTGAAGCTTTCTTT.

The V and J genes are TRBV10-3 and TRBJ1-5, with D possibly being TRBD1 (5 bases). The CDR3 has 15 residues. CDR1 is ENHRY, CDR2 SYGVKD, per germline. The V and J ends lost 2 bases and 1 base respectively, with 9 bases between them. CDR3 residues: CAISEAGRSNQPQHF. DNA of the CDR3: TGTGCCATCAGTGAGGCAGGGCGAAGCAATCAGCCCCAGCATTTT.

This clone was detected only once. This rearrangement joins TRBV25-1 to TRBJ2-7, with D tentatively TRBD1 (7 bases). Trimming pared 2 bases from V and 4 bases from J, leaving 15 bases between. Germline-derived CDR1 and CDR2 are MGHDK and SYGVNS. The CDR3 totals 15 residues. The CDR3 sequence is CASSEGGTEGYEQYF. CDR3 DNA sequence: TGTGCCAGCAGTGAAGGCGGGACAGAAGGTTACGAGCAGTACTTC.